The 31 T cell receptor beta chains below all came from one sample that was sequenced in a study of a mutant IDH1 vaccine in newly diagnosed glioma. Specified time point: week 47, end of study. What each vaccine dose contained was 300 ug of mutant IDH1 20-mer peptide, accompanied by topical imiquimod. These receptors lack a known antigen. Measured with immunoSEQ multiplex PCR; TCRdb has only the in-frame clones, and not every one. The table has some 38,000 clones, 65% to 85% seen once. Sequenced here: PBMCs, sampled from a glioma patient whose treatment included an IDH1 peptide vaccine. All receptors come from a man between 35 and 55 years old with glioma.

V and J are TRBV5-5 and TRBJ2-1; no definite D call. The CDR3 extends over 16 amino acids. Trimming removed 1 base from V and 1 base from J, with 12 bases in between. The germline gives CDR1 SGHKS, CDR2 YYEKEE (reference sequence). The CDR3 DNA reads TGTGCCAGCAGCTTGTGGGAAGCCGGATCCTACAATGAGCAGTTCTTC. It encodes CASSLWEAGSYNEQFF.

CDR3 DNA sequence: TGCGCCAGCGGGCGTGGGACTAGCGGGAGTAATGAGCAGTTCTTC. It specifies CASGRGTSGSNEQFF. This sequence joins TRBV5-1 and TRBJ2-1; 14 bases agree with TRBD2. V lost 7 bases and J lost 7; bases outside the gene matches: 7. The germline gives CDR1 SGHRS, CDR2 YFSETQ. The CDR3 runs 15 residues.

The gene calls are TRBV5-1 and TRBJ1-4, with D possibly TRBD1 on 6 matching bases. The ends were cut back, 0 bases at V and 6 bases at J, with 15 bases in the middle. CDR3 length equals 16 residues. CDR1 and CDR2 (germline): SGHRS, YFSETQ. CDR3 bases: TGCGCCAGCAGCTTGGGGCAGGGGTTGAAGGATGAAAAACTGTTTTTT. Translated: CASSLGQGLKDEKLFF. Based on the CDR3 plus reference TRBV5-1 and TRBJ1-4, the full variable domain is KAGVTQTPRYLIKTRGQQVTLSCSPISGHRSVSWYQQTPGQGLQFLFEYFSETQRNKGNFPGRFSGRQFSNSRSEMNVSTLELGDSALYLCASSLGQGLKDEKLFFGSGTQLSVL.

CDR3 nucleotide sequence: TGCAGCGTTGAAGTGACCCTAGGGGAGCAGTACTTC. This encodes CSVEVTLGEQYF. V and J are TRBV29-1 and TRBJ2-7, with no clear D. The V end lost 1 base, the J end lost 7 bases, and 11 bases lay between the germline ends. CDR1 is SQVTM, CDR2 ANQGSEA, per germline. The CDR3 sequence is 12 residues long.

The chain is built from TRBV7-8 and TRBJ2-5; D gene ambiguous. V was clipped by 5 bases and J by 5 bases, with 12 bases between them. The CDR3 loop spans 13 amino acids. Germline V gives CDR1 SGHVS, CDR2 FQNEAQ. The CDR3 is CASSPVGWETQYF. The CDR3 DNA follows: TGTGCCAGCAGCCCAGTGGGGTGGGAGACCCAGTACTTC.

V and J are TRBV30 and TRBJ2-1; TRBD2 agrees at 8 bases. The germline V gene has CDR1 GTSNPN and CDR2 SVGIG (reference sequence). CDR3 size: 15 residues. The junction had 16 bases not matched to a gene; V was cut back by 8 bases and J by 7 bases. CDR3 loop: CAAGSGIQRRNEQFF. The CDR3 bases are TGTGCCGCAGGTAGCGGGATCCAACGAAGGAATGAGCAGTTCTTC.

The chain employs TRBV5-1 and TRBJ2-2, with 12 nucleotides matching TRBD2. With 4 bases clipped from V and 3 bases from J, the junction kept 7 bases outside the gene matches. Germline values: CDR1 SGHRS, CDR2 YFSETQ. The CDR3 has 17 residues. The chain's CDR3 is CASSSGLAGKDTGELFF. The DNA of the CDR3 is TGCGCCAGCAGCAGTGGACTAGCGGGAAAGGACACCGGGGAGCTGTTTTTT. Full variable domain (remainder filled in from reference TRBV5-1 and TRBJ2-2): KAGVTQTPRYLIKTRGQQVTLSCSPISGHRSVSWYQQTPGQGLQFLFEYFSETQRNKGNFPGRFSGRQFSNSRSEMNVSTLELGDSALYLCASSSGLAGKDTGELFFGEGSRLTVL.

The chain uses TRBV5-1 and TRBJ2-1; 13 nucleotides align to TRBD2. The V gene end was trimmed by 5 bases and the J gene end by 4 bases; junction bases not matched to a gene: 15. Germline CDR1 and CDR2: SGHRS and YFSETQ. There are 19 residues in the CDR3. CDR3: CASSPLNAWTSGSYNEQFF. CDR3 coding DNA: TGCGCCAGCAGTCCCCTTAATGCATGGACTAGCGGGAGTTACAATGAGCAGTTCTTC. The variable domain in full, completed from reference TRBV5-1 and TRBJ2-1, reads KAGVTQTPRYLIKTRGQQVTLSCSPISGHRSVSWYQQTPGQGLQFLFEYFSETQRNKGNFPGRFSGRQFSNSRSEMNVSTLELGDSALYLCASSPLNAWTSGSYNEQFFGPGTRLTVL.

The chain carries TRBV5-5 and TRBJ1-1; 8 nucleotides agree with TRBD1. The V gene's germline CDR1 is SGHKS and CDR2 YYEKEE (reference sequence). CDR3 length equals 16 residues. V dropped 4 bases and J dropped 1; count of bases not matched to a gene: 9. The CDR3 loop is CASSRVPQGANTEAFF. The CDR3 DNA is TGTGCCAGCAGCCGAGTACCGCAGGGGGCGAACACTGAAGCTTTCTTT.

This clone was counted a single time. The chain is built from TRBV19 and TRBJ2-4, with D perhaps being TRBD1 or TRBD2 (5 bases each). CDR3 length equals 14 residues. Trimming removed 8 bases from V and 0 bases from J, with 11 bases in between. Germline-derived CDR1 and CDR2 are LNHDA and SQIVND (reference sequence). The CDR3 bases are TGTGCCAGTCGGGACGGTGGAGCCAAAAACATTCAGTACTTC. Translated: CASRDGGAKNIQYF.

The chain uses TRBV29-1 and TRBJ2-1, with a tentative D call TRBD2 (6 bases). Germline CDR1 reads SQVTM; CDR2 reads ANQGSEA. The CDR3 is 14 amino acids. With 5 bases removed from V and 7 bases from J, the gap between germline ends came to 18 bases. The CDR3 protein is CSVIGTLRGNEQFF. CDR3 nucleotides: TGCAGCGTTATTGGGACTCTCCGGGGAAATGAGCAGTTCTTC.

The rearrangement links TRBV25-1 to TRBJ1-2, with 10 nucleotides matching TRBD1. After removal of 6 bases from V and 4 bases from J, the junction contained 5 bases not matched to a gene. This CDR3 comprises 14 residues. Germline CDR1 and CDR2: MGHDK and SYGVNS. The CDR3 is CASRSRTGGYGYTF. CDR3 nucleotide sequence: TGTGCCAGCAGATCTAGGACAGGGGGCTATGGCTACACCTTC.

This rearrangement joins TRBV5-6 to TRBJ2-5; D possibly corresponds to TRBD2 (8 bases). The CDR3 extends over 14 amino acids. Germline V gives CDR1 SGHDT, CDR2 YYEEEE. The germline V and J ends were trimmed by 6 bases and 5 bases, with 17 bases remaining between them. In DNA, the CDR3 is TGTGCCAGCACTACGGGAGGGGGCTGGGAGACCCAGTACTTC. This translates into CASTTGGGWETQYF.

CDR3 region: CASSQGAASGRRREQYF. CDR3 coding DNA: TGCGCCAGCAGCCAAGGAGCGGCCAGCGGGAGGCGCCGCGAGCAGTACTTC. The genes are TRBV4-1 and TRBJ2-7; 9 bases map to TRBD2. Germline V gives CDR1 MGHRA, CDR2 YSYEKL. This CDR3 is built from 17 residues. With V trimmed by 1 base and J by 6 bases, 13 bases remained unmatched.

V usage is TRBV29-1 and J usage is TRBJ1-2; unclear D gene. Germline CDR1 reads SQVTM; CDR2 reads ANQGSEA. The germline V and J ends were trimmed by 4 bases and 4 bases, with 10 bases remaining between them. This CDR3 region has 12 residues. This chain's CDR3 is CSVGAEPYGYTF. The CDR3 nucleotides are TGCAGCGTTGGGGCAGAACCCTATGGCTACACCTTC.

This clone was found a few times. This chain connects TRBV11-3 to TRBJ2-2; D not certain. Trimming pared 0 bases from V and 7 bases from J, leaving 9 bases between. The CDR3 has 14 amino acids. CDR1 and CDR2 from the germline V gene are SGHNT and YENEEA. The DNA for the CDR3 is TGTGCCAGCAGCTTAGATTCGGCCAACGGGGAGCTGTTTTTT. Protein sequence: CASSLDSANGELFF.

The V gene is TRBV6-1, the J gene TRBJ1-2; D remains ambiguous. The CDR3 runs 14 residues. The V gene's germline CDR1 is MNHNS and CDR2 SASEGT. The ends were cut back, 6 bases at V and 0 bases at J, with 11 bases in the middle. The CDR3 nucleotides are TGTGCCAGCAGCCGACTTGTAGCTAACTATGGCTACACCTTC. Amino acids: CASSRLVANYGYTF.

This chain uses TRBV5-4 with TRBJ2-5; D is uncertain. The germline V gene has CDR1 SGHNT and CDR2 YYREEE (reference sequence). The CDR3 loop spans 14 amino acids. Trimming stripped 2 bases from V and 1 base from J, with 9 bases between. CDR3 DNA: TGTGCCAGCAGCTTCAAGGGATTCCAAGAGACCCAGTACTTC. This gives the protein CASSFKGFQETQYF.

This clone was picked up a small number of times. J is TRBJ2-2 and V is TRBV6-5, with 10 nucleotides matching TRBD2. V shed 4 bases, J shed 7 bases, and the junction held 9 bases outside the gene matches. The length of the CDR3 is 16 residues. CDR1 MNHEY and CDR2 SVGAGI come from the germline V gene. The CDR3 DNA reads TGTGCCAGCAGTTCAGTAAGCGGGAGGGCCGGCGGGGAGCTGTTTTTT. It specifies CASSSVSGRAGGELFF.

The rearrangement joins TRBV18 to TRBJ1-6; no clear D. The CDR3 runs 12 residues. The germline CDR1 and CDR2 sequences are KGHSH and LQKENI. V was pared by 10 bases and J by 8 bases, with 12 bases between. Here the CDR3 DNA reads TGTGCCACCACCTCCCAGGATTCACCCCTCCACTTT. Translation gives CATTSQDSPLHF.

This clone has just one count. The V and J genes are TRBV11-3 and TRBJ1-2, with D maybe TRBD1 (6 bases). Germline V gives CDR1 SGHNT, CDR2 YENEEA. The CDR3 runs to 14 residues. V was trimmed by 3 bases and J by 4 bases, leaving 12 bases between them. CDR3 in DNA: TGTGCCAGCAGCTTGTGGGGACACGCCTATGGCTACACCTTC. Protein sequence: CASSLWGHAYGYTF.

The chain carries TRBV11-1 and TRBJ1-1, with D unresolved. The CDR3 sequence is 13 residues long. From germline, CDR1 is SGHAT and CDR2 FQDESV (reference sequence). Trimming removed 5 bases from V and 2 bases from J, with 9 bases in between. This CDR3 reads CASSEAENTEAFF. In DNA form, the CDR3 reads TGTGCCAGCAGCGAAGCAGAAAACACTGAAGCTTTCTTT.

V is TRBV6-5 and J is TRBJ2-6; D is unresolved. Deletions cut 5 bases from V and 2 bases from J, with 7 bases between. The CDR3 is 14 residues long. Germline CDR1 is MNHEY and CDR2 is SVGAGI. The CDR3 coding sequence is TGTGCCAGCAGTCTGGTGGCTGGGGCCAACGTCCTGACTTTC. It codes for CASSLVAGANVLTF.

The chain is built from TRBV9 and TRBJ1-1; TRBD1 matches 7 bases. Germline trimming cut 6 bases from V and 0 bases from J; bases unmatched to any gene: 5. The CDR3 is 14 residues long. Germline V gives CDR1 SGDLS, CDR2 YYNGEE. CDR3 loop: CASTRQGMNTEAFF. The CDR3 DNA is TGTGCCAGCACAAGACAGGGCATGAACACTGAAGCTTTCTTT.

The V and J genes are TRBV28 and TRBJ2-7; 11 bases are a match to TRBD1. V shed 10 bases, J shed 2 bases, and the junction held 7 bases outside the gene matches. Germline lookup yields CDR1 MDHEN and CDR2 SYDVKM. CDR3 length equals 14 residues. CDR3 residues: CATKRDRGTYEQYF. CDR3 in DNA: TGTGCCACCAAGAGGGACAGGGGGACCTACGAGCAGTACTTC.

This clone occurred a few times. CDR3 in amino acids: CASSSSTGYQPQHF. As DNA, the CDR3 is TGTGCCAGCAGTTCGTCGACAGGGTATCAGCCCCAGCATTTT. This chain joins TRBV6-6 and TRBJ1-5; 7 positions agree with TRBD1. This CDR3 contains 14 residues. CDR1 is MNHNY and CDR2 is SVGAGI in the germline V gene (reference sequence). J gave up 5 bases and V 4 bases, and 5 bases lay outside the gene matches.

This clone was recorded once. The gene calls are TRBV5-4 and TRBJ1-2; 7 bases fit TRBD1. CDR1 is SGHNT, CDR2 YYREEE, per germline (reference sequence). The V and J ends lost 4 bases and 4 bases, in that order; junction bases with no gene match: 22. This CDR3 comprises 19 residues. The CDR3 DNA reads as TGTGCCAGCAGCGGGGCGGGAGGGGACAGAAATTATTGGGGCTATGGCTACACCTTC. It is translated as CASSGAGGDRNYWGYGYTF.

This clone was picked up a small number of times. The chain combines TRBV6-1 with TRBJ1-2; 8 bases align to TRBD1. CDR1 and CDR2 (germline): MNHNS, SASEGT. The J segment lost 6 bases and the V segment lost 4 bases, leaving 10 bases of the junction unmatched. The CDR3 consists of 15 residues. This CDR3 is CASSAHRDRGNGYTF. For the CDR3, the DNA is TGTGCCAGCAGTGCCCATCGAGACAGGGGAAATGGCTACACCTTC.

The chain uses TRBV19 and TRBJ2-3; 11 bases align to TRBD2. CDR3 length: 16 residues. Germline V gives CDR1 LNHDA, CDR2 SQIVND (reference sequence). The J segment lost 0 bases and the V segment lost 5 bases, leaving 4 bases of the junction unmatched. In DNA, the CDR3 is TGTGCCAGTAGTGCCAGACTAGCGGGGAGCACAGATACGCAGTATTTT. It translates to CASSARLAGSTDTQYF. Filled out from reference TRBV19 and TRBJ2-3, the complete variable domain reads DGGITQSPKYLFRKEGQNVTLSCEQNLNHDAMYWYRQDPGQGLRLIYYSQIVNDFQKGDIAEGYSVSREKKESFPLTVTSAQKNPTAFYLCASSARLAGSTDTQYFGPGTRLTVL.

The chain joins TRBV11-3 to TRBJ1-3; TRBD1 might be the D (5 bases). V lost 4 bases and J lost 3, with 16 bases in between. The germline V gene has CDR1 SGHNT and CDR2 YENEEA. The CDR3 runs 16 residues. The DNA for the CDR3 is TGTGCCAGCAGCTACCCTAGGGGACGGGATGGAAACACCATATATTTT. Its protein is CASSYPRGRDGNTIYF.

This rearrangement joins TRBV5-8 to TRBJ1-3; D uncertain. Trimming stripped 3 bases from V and 0 bases from J, with 13 bases between. Germline assignment: CDR1 SGHTS and CDR2 YDEGEE. There are 16 residues in the CDR3. This CDR3 is CASSSGNSYSGNTIYF. The CDR3 nucleotides are TGTGCCAGCAGCTCCGGGAACAGTTACTCTGGAAACACCATATATTTT.